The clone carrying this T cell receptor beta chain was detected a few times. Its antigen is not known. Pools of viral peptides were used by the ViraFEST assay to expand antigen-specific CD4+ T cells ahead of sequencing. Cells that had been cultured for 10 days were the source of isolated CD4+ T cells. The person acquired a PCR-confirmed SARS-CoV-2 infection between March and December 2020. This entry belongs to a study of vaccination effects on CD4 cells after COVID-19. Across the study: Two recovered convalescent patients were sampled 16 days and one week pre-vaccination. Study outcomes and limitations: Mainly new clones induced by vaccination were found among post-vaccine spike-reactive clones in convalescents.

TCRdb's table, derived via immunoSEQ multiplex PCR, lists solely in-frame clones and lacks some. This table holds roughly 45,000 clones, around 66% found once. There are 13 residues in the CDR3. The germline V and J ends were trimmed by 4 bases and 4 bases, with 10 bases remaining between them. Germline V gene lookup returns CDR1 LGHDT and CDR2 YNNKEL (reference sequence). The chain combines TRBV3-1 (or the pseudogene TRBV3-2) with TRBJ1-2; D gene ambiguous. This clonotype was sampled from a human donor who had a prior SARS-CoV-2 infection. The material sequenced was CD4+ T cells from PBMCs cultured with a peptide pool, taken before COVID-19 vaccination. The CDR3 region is CASSPNRAYGYTF. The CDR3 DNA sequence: TGTGCCAGCAGCCCGAACAGAGCCTATGGCTACACCTTC.